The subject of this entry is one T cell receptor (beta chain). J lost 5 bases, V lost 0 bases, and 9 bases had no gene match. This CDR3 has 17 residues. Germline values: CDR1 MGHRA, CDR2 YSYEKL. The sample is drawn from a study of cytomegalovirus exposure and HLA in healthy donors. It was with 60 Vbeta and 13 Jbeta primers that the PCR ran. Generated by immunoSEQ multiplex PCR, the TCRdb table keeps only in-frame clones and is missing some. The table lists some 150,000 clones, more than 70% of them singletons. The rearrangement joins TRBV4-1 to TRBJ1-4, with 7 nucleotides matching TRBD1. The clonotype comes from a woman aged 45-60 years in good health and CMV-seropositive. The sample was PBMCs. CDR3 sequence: CASSQDGNRGRNEKLFF. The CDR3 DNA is TGCGCCAGCAGCCAAGATGGGAACAGGGGCCGGAATGAAAAACTGTTTTTT.